This T cell receptor (beta chain) is drawn from a study of human T cells and chemical hapten exposure. For the study at large: Chiefly female patients presented with alopecia areata, totalis or universalis.

This clonotype was detected only a few times. As the library was built, unique molecular identifiers were attached to individual cDNA molecules. TCRdb re-called the RACE reads through MiXCR, storing one row per CDR3 protein. The sample yields 65,000 to 100,000 distinct CDR3 sequences, around 7% seen once. Time point meaning: patch test 2, 6 weeks after DPC sensitization. Treatment here: therapeutic diphenylcyclopropenone sensitization with weekly scalp DPC. The sample in question was whole blood, obtained in connection with sensitization to the hapten diphenylcyclopropenone (DPC). The clonotype originates from a woman in her 30s with alopecia areata. Some clones in this sample may be carry-over from other donors' samples.

The CDR3 reads CASSLMAENSPLHF. The CDR3 DNA reads as TGTGCCAGCAGCTTAATGGCGGAGAATTCACCCCTCCACTTT. The chain uses TRBV7-3 and TRBJ1-6, with D unclear. Germline CDR1 reads SGHTA; CDR2 reads FQGTGA. The V gene lost 1 base and the J gene lost 7 bases, with 8 bases spanning the gap. This CDR3 is 14 amino acids long. Based on the CDR3 plus reference TRBV7-3 and TRBJ1-6, the full variable domain is GAGVSQTPSNKVTEKGKYVELRCDPISGHTALYWYRQSLGQGPEFLIYFQGTGAADDSGLPNDRFFAVRPEGSVSTLKIQRTERGDSAVYLCASSLMAENSPLHFGNGTRLTVT.